Following are 5 T cell receptor beta chains from one sample sequenced in a study of beta chain features in type 1 diabetes. For these receptors, no antigen is known. Whole-study results and caveats: Type 1 diabetes patients showed a moderate but significant shortening of TCRB CDR3s in all four CD4+ subsets.

The whole isolated RNA underwent reverse transcription, so sequencing captured expressed TCRB transcripts. The table came from immunoSEQ multiplex PCR; TCRdb's copy has only in-frame clones and leaves some out. The data show some 140,000 clones, with roughly 10% seen just once and approximately 0.7% held by the top ten. The sequencing input was central memory CD4+ T cells from blood. The receptors come from a man younger than 45 with type 1 diabetes.

This chain connects TRBV21-1 to TRBJ1-6; the table gives TRBD1 as D, unverified against the DNA. TRBV21-1 is a known pseudogene. This CDR3 is built from 16 residues. CDR3 sequence: CASRSNGTGFTSPLHF. CDR3 DNA: TGTGCCAGCAGGTCCAACGGGACAGGGTTTACTTCACCCCTCCACTTT.

The rearrangement uses TRBV2 and TRBJ1-5; 8 bases match TRBD1. Germline CDR1 and CDR2: SNHLY and FYNNEI. CDR3 length: 14 amino acids. V shed 10 bases, J shed 1 base, and the junction held 6 bases outside the gene matches. The CDR3 loop is CATRQGLSNQPQHF. The CDR3 bases are TGTGCCACCCGACAGGGGTTAAGCAATCAGCCCCAGCATTTT.

The chain employs TRBV9 and TRBJ2-1, with D possibly matching TRBD2 (5 bases). The CDR3 has 18 residues. Per the germline V gene, CDR1 is SGDLS and CDR2 is YYNGEE. The V end lost 0 bases, the J end lost 0 bases, and 16 bases lay between the germline ends. CDR3 protein: CASSVGPGGGRSYNEQFF. CDR3 DNA: TGTGCCAGCAGCGTAGGTCCTGGAGGCGGGCGCTCCTACAATGAGCAGTTCTTC.

The chain combines TRBV4-3 with TRBJ1-4; D is possibly TRBD1 (5 bases). Looked up from germline, CDR1 is LGHNA and CDR2 is YSLEER. V was shortened by 3 bases and J by 8 bases, with 13 bases between the two germline ends. CDR3 size: 14 residues. The CDR3 bases are TGCGCCAGCAGCCACGATCCGGGGGAGGAAAAACTGTTTTTT. Its translation: CASSHDPGEEKLFF.

This clone has more than one count but fewer than ten. The V call is TRBV11-3, the J call TRBJ1-1, with D possibly being TRBD1 (5 bases). Germline CDR1 and CDR2: SGHNT and YENEEA. CDR3 size: 14 residues. The germline V and J ends were trimmed by 0 bases and 3 bases, with 8 bases remaining between them. The CDR3 coding sequence is TGTGCCAGCAGCTTAGATGGAGGGGACACTGAAGCTTTCTTT. Its translation: CASSLDGGDTEAFF.